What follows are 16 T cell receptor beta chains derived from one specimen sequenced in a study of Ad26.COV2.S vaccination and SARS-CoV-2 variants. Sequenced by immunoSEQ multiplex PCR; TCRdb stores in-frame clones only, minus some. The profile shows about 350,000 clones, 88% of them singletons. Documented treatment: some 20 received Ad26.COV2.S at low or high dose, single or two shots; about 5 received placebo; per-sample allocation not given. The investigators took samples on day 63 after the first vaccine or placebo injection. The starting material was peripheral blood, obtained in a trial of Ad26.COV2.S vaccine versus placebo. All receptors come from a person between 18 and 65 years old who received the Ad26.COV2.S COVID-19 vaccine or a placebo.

CDR3: CAWAGTLSDEQYF. In DNA form, the CDR3 reads TGTGCCTGGGCCGGGACATTGTCCGACGAGCAGTACTTC. The chain couples TRBV30 to TRBJ2-7; a weak D match, TRBD1 (6 bases). There are 13 residues in the CDR3. Germline CDR1 reads GTSNPN; CDR2 reads SVGIG (reference sequence). V was pared by 5 bases and J by 5 bases, with 16 bases between.

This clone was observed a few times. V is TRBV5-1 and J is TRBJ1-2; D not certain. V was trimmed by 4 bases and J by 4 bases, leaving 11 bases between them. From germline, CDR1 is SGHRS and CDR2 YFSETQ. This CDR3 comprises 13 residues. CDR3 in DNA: TGCGCCAGCAGCCCCTTTGGCAGCTATGGCTACACCTTC. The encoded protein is CASSPFGSYGYTF.

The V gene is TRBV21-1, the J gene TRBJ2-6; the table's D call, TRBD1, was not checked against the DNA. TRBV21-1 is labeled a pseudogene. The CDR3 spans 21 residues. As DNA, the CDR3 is TGTGCCAGCAGCGTAAAGGTCATTTCGGGGACAGGACGCTCTGGGGCCAACGTCCTGACTTTC. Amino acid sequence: CASSVKVISGTGRSGANVLTF.

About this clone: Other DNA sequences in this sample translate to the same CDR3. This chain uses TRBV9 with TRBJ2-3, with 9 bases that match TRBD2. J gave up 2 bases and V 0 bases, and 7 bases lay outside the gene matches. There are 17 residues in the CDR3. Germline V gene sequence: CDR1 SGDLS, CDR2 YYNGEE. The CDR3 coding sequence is TGTGCCAGCAGCGTAGTTGGTAGCGGGAGTTTCACAGATACGCAGTATTTT. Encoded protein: CASSVVGSGSFTDTQYF.

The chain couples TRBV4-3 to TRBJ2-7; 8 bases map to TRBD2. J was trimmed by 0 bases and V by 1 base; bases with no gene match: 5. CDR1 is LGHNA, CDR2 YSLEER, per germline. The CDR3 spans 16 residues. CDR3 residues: CASSQGGGTSSYEQYF. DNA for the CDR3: TGCGCCAGCAGCCAAGGCGGGGGGACTAGCTCCTACGAGCAGTACTTC.

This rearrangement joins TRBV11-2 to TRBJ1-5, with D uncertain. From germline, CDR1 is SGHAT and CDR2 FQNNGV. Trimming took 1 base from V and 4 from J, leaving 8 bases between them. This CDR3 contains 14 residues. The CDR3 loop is CASSLALGNQPQHF. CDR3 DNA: TGTGCCAGCAGCTTAGCGCTCGGGAATCAGCCCCAGCATTTT.

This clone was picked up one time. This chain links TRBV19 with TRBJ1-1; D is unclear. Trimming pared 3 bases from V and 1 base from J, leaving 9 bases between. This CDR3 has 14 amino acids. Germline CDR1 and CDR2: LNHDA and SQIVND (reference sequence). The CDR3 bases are TGTGCCAGTAGTATTCCCCCGGCGAACACTGAAGCTTTCTTT. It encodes CASSIPPANTEAFF.

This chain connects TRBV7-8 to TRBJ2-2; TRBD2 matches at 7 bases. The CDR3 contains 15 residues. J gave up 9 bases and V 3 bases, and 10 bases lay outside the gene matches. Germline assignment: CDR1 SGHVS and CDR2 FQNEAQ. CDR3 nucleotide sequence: TGTGCCAGCAGCTTGGGACTAAGCATTTCATGGGAGCTGTTTTTT. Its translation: CASSLGLSISWELFF.

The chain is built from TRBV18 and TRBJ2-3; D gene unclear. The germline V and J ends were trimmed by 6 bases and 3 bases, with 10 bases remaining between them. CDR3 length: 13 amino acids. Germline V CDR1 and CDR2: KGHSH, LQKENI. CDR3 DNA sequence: TGTGCCAGCTCTCCTCGCGTTACAGATACGCAGTATTTT. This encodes CASSPRVTDTQYF.

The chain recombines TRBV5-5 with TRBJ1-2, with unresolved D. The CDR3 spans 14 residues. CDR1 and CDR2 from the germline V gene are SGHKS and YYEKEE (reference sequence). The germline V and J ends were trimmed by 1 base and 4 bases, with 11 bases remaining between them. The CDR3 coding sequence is TGTGCCAGCAGCTTGTTTTCGGGCGCCTATGGCTACACCTTC. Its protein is CASSLFSGAYGYTF.

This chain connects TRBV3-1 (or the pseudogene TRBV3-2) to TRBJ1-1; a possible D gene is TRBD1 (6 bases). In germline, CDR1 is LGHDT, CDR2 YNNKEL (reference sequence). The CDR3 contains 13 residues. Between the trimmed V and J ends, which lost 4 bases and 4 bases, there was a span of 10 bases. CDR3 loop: CASSRRGSTEAFF. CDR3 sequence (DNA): TGTGCCAGCAGCCGCAGGGGATCCACTGAAGCTTTCTTT.

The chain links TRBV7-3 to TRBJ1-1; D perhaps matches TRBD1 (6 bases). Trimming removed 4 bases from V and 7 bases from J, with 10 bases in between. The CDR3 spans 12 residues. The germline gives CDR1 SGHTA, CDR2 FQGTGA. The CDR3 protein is CASSSQGLEAFF. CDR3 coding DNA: TGTGCCAGCAGCTCCCAGGGGCTTGAAGCTTTCTTT.

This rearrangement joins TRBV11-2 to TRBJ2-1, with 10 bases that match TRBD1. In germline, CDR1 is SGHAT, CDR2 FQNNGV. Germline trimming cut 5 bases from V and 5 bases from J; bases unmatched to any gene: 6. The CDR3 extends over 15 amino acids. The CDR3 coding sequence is TGTGCCAGCAGCCCCGGGACAGGGGTGGACAATGAGCAGTTCTTC. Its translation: CASSPGTGVDNEQFF.

The CDR3 nucleotides read TGTGCCAGCTCACCACCGACAGGGTTGAATAGCAATCAGCCCCAGCATTTT. Amino acids: CASSPPTGLNSNQPQHF. The chain combines TRBV18 with TRBJ1-5; 7 bases agree with TRBD1. The J segment lost 0 bases and the V segment lost 0 bases, leaving 5 bases of the junction unmatched. The CDR3 runs to 17 residues. The V gene's germline CDR1 is KGHSH and CDR2 LQKENI.

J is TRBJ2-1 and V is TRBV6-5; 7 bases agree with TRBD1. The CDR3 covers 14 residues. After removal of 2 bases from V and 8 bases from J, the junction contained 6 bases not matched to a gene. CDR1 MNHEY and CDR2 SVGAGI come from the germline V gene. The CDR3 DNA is TGTGCCAGCAGTTACGCCGACAGGGTCCATGAGCAGTTCTTC. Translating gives CASSYADRVHEQFF.

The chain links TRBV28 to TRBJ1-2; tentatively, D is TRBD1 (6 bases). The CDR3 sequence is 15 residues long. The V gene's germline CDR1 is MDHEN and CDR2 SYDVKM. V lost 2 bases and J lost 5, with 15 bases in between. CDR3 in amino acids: CASSLQDRRHYGYTF. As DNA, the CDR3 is TGTGCCAGCAGTTTACAGGACAGAAGACATTATGGCTACACCTTC.